The T cell receptor (beta chain) described here comes from a study of cytomegalovirus exposure and HLA in healthy donors. PCR used 60 Vbeta primers and 13 Jbeta primers. Sequenced by immunoSEQ multiplex PCR; TCRdb stores in-frame clones only, minus some. Of some 120,000 clones in the sample, more than 70% were seen once. On this clone itself: Its antigen is as yet unknown.

Each donor was healthy, and each was a bone marrow donor. Study results and limitations: The only immune exposure information that was available was CMV serostatus. Some TCR beta chains (more than 150 of them) were listed as cytomegalovirus-associated. Several of the most significant clusters appeared, in a later analysis, to be linked to common viral pathogens.

Germline V lookup: CDR1 SNHLY, CDR2 FYNNEI. V gave up 5 bases and J gave up 4 bases; unmatched junction bases: 17. The CDR3 is 18 residues long. Sequenced: PBMCs. The chain recombines TRBV2 with TRBJ1-5; TRBD1 aligns across 7 bases. The receptor was isolated from a man aged 30-40 years in good health and CMV-seronegative. The CDR3 is CASSHSEGEDRRNQPQHF. For the CDR3, the DNA is TGTGCCAGCAGTCATAGTGAAGGGGAGGACAGGAGGAATCAGCCCCAGCATTTT.